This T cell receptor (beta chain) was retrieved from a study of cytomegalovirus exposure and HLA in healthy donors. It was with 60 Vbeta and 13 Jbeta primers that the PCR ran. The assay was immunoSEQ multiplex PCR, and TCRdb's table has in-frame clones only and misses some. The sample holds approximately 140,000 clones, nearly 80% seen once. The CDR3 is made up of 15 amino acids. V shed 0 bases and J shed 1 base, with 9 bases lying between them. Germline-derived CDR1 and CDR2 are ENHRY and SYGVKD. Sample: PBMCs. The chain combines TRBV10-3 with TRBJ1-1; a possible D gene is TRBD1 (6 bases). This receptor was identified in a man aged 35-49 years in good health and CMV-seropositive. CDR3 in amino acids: CAISESRDTNTEAFF. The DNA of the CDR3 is TGTGCCATCAGTGAGTCTAGGGACACGAACACTGAAGCTTTCTTT.